The T cell receptor beta chain under discussion was sequenced for a study of blood T cell repertoires in COVID-19. Study-level information: COVID-19 samples from acute and convalescent phases originated in the United States, Italy and Spain.

This clone was recorded a few times. Assay: immunoSEQ multiplex PCR; the TCRdb copy retains only in-frame clones and omits some. This table has about 220,000 clones, approximately 90% appearing once. CDR3 length: 16 residues. Germline CDR1 is SNHLY and CDR2 is FYNNEI. V lost 2 bases and J lost 4, with 17 bases in between. The TCR was taken from a woman in her thirties or forties with acute COVID-19. The sequenced material came from PBMCs or T cells enriched from blood (not recorded which). The chain carries TRBV2 and TRBJ2-5; weak D call: TRBD1 (5 bases). CDR3 loop: CASSEQGQPAGETQYF. CDR3 nucleotides: TGTGCCAGCAGTGAACAGGGTCAGCCGGCCGGAGAGACCCAGTACTTC.